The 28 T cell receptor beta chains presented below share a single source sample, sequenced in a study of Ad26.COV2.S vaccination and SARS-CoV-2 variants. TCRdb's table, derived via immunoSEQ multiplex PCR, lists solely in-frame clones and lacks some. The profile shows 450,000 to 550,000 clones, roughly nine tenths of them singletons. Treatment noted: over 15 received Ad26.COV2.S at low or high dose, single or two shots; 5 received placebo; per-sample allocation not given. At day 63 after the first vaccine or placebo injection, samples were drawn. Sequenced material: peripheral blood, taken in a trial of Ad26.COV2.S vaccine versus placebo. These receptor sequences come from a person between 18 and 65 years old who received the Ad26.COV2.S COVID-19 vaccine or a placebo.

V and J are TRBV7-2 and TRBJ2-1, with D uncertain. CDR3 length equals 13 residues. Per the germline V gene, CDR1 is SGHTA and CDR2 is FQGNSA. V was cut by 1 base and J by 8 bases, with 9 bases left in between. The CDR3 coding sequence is TGTGCCAGCAGCTTAGGGCATTCGTATGAGCAGTTCTTC. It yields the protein CASSLGHSYEQFF.

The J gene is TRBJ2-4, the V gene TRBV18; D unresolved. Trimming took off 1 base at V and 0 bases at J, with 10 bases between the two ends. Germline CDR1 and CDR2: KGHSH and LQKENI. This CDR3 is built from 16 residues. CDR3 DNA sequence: TGTGCCAGCTCACCACGATGGCAACTAGCCAAAAACATTCAGTACTTC. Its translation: CASSPRWQLAKNIQYF. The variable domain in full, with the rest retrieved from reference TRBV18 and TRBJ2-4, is NAGVMQNPRHLVRRRGQEARLRCSPMKGHSHVYWYRQLPEEGLKFMVYLQKENIIDESGMPKERFSAEFPKEGPSILRIQQVVRGDSAAYFCASSPRWQLAKNIQYFGAGTRLSVL.

The CDR3 loop reads CSASQGDGYTF. CDR3 DNA: TGCAGTGCCAGCCAGGGGGATGGCTACACCTTC. The V and J genes are TRBV20-1 and TRBJ1-2, with 7 bases aligning to TRBD1. This CDR3 has 11 residues. CDR1 and CDR2 from the germline V gene are DFQATT and SNEGSKA (reference sequence). Trimming took 6 bases from V and 6 from J; bases not matched to a gene: 4.

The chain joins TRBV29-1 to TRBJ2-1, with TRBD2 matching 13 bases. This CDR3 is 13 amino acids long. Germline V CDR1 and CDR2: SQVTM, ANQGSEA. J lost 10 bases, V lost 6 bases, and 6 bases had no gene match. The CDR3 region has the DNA TGCAGCGTAAGGACTAGCGGGGGCGAAGAGCAGTTCTTC. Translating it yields CSVRTSGGEEQFF.

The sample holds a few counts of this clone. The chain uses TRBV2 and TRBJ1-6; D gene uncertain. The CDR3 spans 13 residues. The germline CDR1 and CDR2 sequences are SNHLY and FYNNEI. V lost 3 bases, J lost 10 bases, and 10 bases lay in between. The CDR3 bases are TGTGCCAGCAGTGACGAGTTAGGGTCACCCCTCCACTTT. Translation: CASSDELGSPLHF.

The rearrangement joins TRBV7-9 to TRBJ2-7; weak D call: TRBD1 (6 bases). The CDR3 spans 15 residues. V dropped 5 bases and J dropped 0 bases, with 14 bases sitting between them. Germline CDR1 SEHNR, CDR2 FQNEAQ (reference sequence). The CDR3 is CASSIPRGFSYEQYF. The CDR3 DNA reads TGTGCCAGCAGCATTCCGAGGGGGTTCTCCTACGAGCAGTACTTC.

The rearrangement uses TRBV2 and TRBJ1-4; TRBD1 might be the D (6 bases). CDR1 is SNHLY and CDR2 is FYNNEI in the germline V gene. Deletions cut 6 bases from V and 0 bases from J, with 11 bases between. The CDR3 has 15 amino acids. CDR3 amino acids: CASRGQLATNEKLFF. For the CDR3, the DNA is TGTGCCAGCAGGGGACAACTTGCAACTAATGAAAAACTGTTTTTT.

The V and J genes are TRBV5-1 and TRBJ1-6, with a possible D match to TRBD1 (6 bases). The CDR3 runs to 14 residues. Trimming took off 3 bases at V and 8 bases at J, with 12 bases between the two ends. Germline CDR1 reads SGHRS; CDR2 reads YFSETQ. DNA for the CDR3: TGCGCCAGCAGCTCGACGCACAGGGATTCACCCCTCCACTTT. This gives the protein CASSSTHRDSPLHF.

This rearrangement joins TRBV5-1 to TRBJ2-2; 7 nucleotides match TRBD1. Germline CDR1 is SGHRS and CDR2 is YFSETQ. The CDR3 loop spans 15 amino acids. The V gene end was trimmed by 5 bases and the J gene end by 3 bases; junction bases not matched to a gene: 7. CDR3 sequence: CASSKITGDTGELFF. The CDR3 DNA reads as TGCGCCAGCAGTAAAATTACAGGGGACACCGGGGAGCTGTTTTTT. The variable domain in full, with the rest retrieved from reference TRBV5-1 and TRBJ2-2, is KAGVTQTPRYLIKTRGQQVTLSCSPISGHRSVSWYQQTPGQGLQFLFEYFSETQRNKGNFPGRFSGRQFSNSRSEMNVSTLELGDSALYLCASSKITGDTGELFFGEGSRLTVL.

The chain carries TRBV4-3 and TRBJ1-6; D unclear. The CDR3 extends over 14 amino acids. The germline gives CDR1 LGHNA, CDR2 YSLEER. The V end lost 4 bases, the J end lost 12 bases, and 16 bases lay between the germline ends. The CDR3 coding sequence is TGCGCCAGCAGCCGAGAGGTGGACGGAAGACCCCTCCACTTT. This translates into CASSREVDGRPLHF.

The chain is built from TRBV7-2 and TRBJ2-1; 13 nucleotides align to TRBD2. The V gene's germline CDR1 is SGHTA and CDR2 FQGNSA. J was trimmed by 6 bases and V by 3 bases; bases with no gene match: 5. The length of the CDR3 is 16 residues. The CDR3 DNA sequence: TGTGCCAGCAGCTTCAATCGACTAGCGGGAGGCAATGAGCAGTTCTTC. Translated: CASSFNRLAGGNEQFF.

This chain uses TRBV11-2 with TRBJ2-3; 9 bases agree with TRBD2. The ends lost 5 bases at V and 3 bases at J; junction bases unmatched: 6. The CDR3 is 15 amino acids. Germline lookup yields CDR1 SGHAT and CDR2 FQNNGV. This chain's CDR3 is CASSQRLADTDTQYF. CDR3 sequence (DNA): TGTGCCAGCAGCCAAAGACTAGCGGATACAGATACGCAGTATTTT.

CDR3 in DNA: TGTGCCAGCAGCCACCGTGGAGCGGGCTACGAGCAGTACGTC. Translated, it gives CASSHRGAGYEQYV. The chain combines TRBV7-2 with TRBJ2-7; the D gene is possibly TRBD2 (6 bases). The germline CDR1 and CDR2 sequences are SGHTA and FQGNSA. The ends were cut back, 5 bases at V and 3 bases at J, with 14 bases in the middle. The CDR3 is made up of 14 amino acids.

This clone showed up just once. This CDR3 is CASSIGLGGNTIYF. DNA of the CDR3: TGTGCCAGTAGTATCGGGTTGGGAGGGAACACCATATATTTT. The V call is TRBV19, the J call TRBJ1-3; D call uncertain. Trimming took 3 bases from V and 7 from J, leaving 13 bases between them. The CDR3 is 14 amino acids. Germline CDR1 is LNHDA and CDR2 is SQIVND (reference sequence).

DNA for the CDR3: TGTGCCAGTAGGCGGACAGGTGGAAACTACGAGCAGTACTTC. Translated, it gives CASRRTGGNYEQYF. V is TRBV19 and J is TRBJ2-7, with 7 bases that match TRBD1. There are 14 residues in the CDR3. V was clipped by 6 bases and J by 3 bases; unmatched bases: 8. In germline, CDR1 is LNHDA, CDR2 SQIVND (reference sequence). Drawing the rest from reference TRBV19 and TRBJ2-7, the complete variable domain is DGGITQSPKYLFRKEGQNVTLSCEQNLNHDAMYWYRQDPGQGLRLIYYSQIVNDFQKGDIAEGYSVSREKKESFPLTVTSAQKNPTAFYLCASRRTGGNYEQYFGPGTRLTVT.

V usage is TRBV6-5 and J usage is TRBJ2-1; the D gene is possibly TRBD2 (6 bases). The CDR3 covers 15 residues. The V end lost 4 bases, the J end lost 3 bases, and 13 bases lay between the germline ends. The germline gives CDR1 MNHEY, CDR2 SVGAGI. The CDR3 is CASSSGTQVYNEQFF. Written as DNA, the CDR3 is TGTGCCAGCAGTTCCGGGACTCAGGTCTACAATGAGCAGTTCTTC.

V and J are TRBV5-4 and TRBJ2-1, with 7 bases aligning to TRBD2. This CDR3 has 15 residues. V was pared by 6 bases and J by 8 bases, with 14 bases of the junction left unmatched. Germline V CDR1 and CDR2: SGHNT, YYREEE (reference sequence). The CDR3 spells CASTSGGGHGDEQFF. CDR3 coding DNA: TGTGCCAGCACTTCGGGAGGAGGCCACGGGGATGAGCAGTTCTTC.

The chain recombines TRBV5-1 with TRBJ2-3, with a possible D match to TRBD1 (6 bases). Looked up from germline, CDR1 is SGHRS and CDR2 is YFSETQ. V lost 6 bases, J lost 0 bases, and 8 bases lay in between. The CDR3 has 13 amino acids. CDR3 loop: CASNRDSTDTQYF. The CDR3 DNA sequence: TGCGCCAGCAACAGGGACAGCACAGATACGCAGTATTTT. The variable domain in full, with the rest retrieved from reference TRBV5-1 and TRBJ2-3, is KAGVTQTPRYLIKTRGQQVTLSCSPISGHRSVSWYQQTPGQGLQFLFEYFSETQRNKGNFPGRFSGRQFSNSRSEMNVSTLELGDSALYLCASNRDSTDTQYFGPGTRLTVL.

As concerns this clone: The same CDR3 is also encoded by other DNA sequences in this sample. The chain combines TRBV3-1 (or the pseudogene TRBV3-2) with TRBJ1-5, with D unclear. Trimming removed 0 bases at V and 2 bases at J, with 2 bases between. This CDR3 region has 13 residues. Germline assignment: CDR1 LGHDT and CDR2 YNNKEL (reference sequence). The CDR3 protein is CASSQERNQPQHF. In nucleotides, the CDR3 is TGTGCCAGCAGCCAAGAGCGCAATCAGCCCCAGCATTTT.

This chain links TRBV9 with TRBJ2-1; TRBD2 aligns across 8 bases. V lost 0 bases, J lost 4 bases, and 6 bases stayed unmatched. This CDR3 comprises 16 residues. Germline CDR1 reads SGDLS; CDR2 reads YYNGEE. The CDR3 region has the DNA TGTGCCAGCAGCGTAGAGCCACTAGCGGTTTACAATGAGCAGTTCTTC. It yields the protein CASSVEPLAVYNEQFF.

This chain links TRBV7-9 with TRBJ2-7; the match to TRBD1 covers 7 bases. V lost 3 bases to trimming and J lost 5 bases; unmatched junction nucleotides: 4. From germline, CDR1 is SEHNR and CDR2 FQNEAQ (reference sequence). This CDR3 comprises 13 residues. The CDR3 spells CASSLTGKDEQYV. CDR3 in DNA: TGTGCCAGCAGCTTGACAGGGAAAGACGAGCAGTACGTC.

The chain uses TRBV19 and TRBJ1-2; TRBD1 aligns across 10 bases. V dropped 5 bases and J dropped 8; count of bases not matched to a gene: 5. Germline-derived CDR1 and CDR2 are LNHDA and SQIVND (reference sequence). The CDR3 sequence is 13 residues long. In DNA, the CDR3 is TGTGCCAGTAGTGACAGGGGGCGCCGGGGCTACACCTTC. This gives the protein CASSDRGRRGYTF.

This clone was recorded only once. The CDR3 DNA sequence: TGTGCCAGCAGCTACCCCGACATTCGTAATGAAGCTTTCTTT. Its translation: CASSYPDIRNEAFF. The J gene is TRBJ1-1, the V gene TRBV7-2; D not certain. Germline V lookup: CDR1 SGHTA, CDR2 FQGNSA. This CDR3 is built from 14 residues. V was trimmed by 4 bases and J by 7 bases, leaving 16 bases between them. The entire variable domain, with the rest obtained from reference TRBV7-2 and TRBJ1-1, is as follows: GAGVSQSPSNKVTEKGKDVELRCDPISGHTALYWYRQSLGQGLEFLIYFQGNSAPDKSGLPSDRFSAERTGGSVSTLTIQRTQQEDSAVYLCASSYPDIRNEAFFGQGTRLTVV.

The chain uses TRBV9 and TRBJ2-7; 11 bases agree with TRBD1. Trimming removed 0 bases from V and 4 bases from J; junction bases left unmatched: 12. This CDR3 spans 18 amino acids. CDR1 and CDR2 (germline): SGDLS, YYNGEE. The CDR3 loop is CASSVGVFPGQGVYEQYV. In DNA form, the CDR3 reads TGTGCCAGCAGCGTAGGCGTATTCCCGGGACAGGGGGTGTACGAGCAGTACGTC.

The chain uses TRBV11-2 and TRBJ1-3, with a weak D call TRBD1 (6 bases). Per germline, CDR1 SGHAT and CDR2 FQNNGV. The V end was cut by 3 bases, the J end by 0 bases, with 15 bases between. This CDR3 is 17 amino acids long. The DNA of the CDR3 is TGTGCCAGCAGCTTGGGGTCCAGGGGAATCTCTGGAAACACCATATATTTT. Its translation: CASSLGSRGISGNTIYF.

The CDR3 here is CASSYDTAYEQYF. The CDR3 DNA reads TGTGCCAGCAGTTACGACACTGCCTACGAGCAGTACTTC. The chain uses TRBV28 and TRBJ2-7, with no clear D. The CDR3 runs 13 residues. CDR1 MDHEN and CDR2 SYDVKM come from the germline V gene. V shed 4 bases and J shed 2 bases, with 9 bases lying between them.

The CDR3 region has the DNA TGTGCCAGCAGCCTACAGGGGTGGAACTACGAGCAGTACTTC. Translation gives CASSLQGWNYEQYF. The rearrangement joins TRBV28 to TRBJ2-7, with 7 positions matching TRBD1. V lost 6 bases and J lost 3; bases outside the gene matches: 8. The CDR3 length is 14 residues. Per germline, CDR1 MDHEN and CDR2 SYDVKM.

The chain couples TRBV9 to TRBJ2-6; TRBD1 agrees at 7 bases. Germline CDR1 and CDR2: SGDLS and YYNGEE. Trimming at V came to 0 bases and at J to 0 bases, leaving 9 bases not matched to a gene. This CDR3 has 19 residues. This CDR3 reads CASSVATWDSRSGANVLTF. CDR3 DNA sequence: TGTGCCAGCAGCGTAGCTACTTGGGACAGCCGCTCTGGGGCCAACGTCCTGACTTTC.